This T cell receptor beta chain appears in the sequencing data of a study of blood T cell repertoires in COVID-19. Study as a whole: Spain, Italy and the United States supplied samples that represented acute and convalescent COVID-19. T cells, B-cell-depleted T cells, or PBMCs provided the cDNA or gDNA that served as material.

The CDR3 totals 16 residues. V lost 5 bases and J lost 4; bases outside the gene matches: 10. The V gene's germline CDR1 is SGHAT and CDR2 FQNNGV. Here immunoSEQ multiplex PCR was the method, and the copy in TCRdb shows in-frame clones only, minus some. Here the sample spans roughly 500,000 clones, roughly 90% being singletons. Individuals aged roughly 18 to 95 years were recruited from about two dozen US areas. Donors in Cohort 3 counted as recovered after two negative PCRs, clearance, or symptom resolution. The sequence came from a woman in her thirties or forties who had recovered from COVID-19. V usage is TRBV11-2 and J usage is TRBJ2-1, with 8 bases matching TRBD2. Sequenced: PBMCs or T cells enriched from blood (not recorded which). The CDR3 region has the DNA TGTGCCAGCAGCGGCCTTGGGACTAGTCCTTACAATGAGCAGTTCTTC. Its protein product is CASSGLGTSPYNEQFF.